This TCR beta chain appears in the sequencing data of a study of T cells in Graves' hyperthyroidism and ophthalmopathy. Study-wide context: Blood was drawn when the patient was first diagnosed and still untreated. Study-level points and caveats: The model made its ophthalmopathy prediction, and onset followed a median around 6.9 months later.

Ophthalmopathy patients showed a Clinical Activity Score of at least 3, NOSPECS grade of at least 4 and duration under 3 months. In making diagnoses, clinical symptoms, serum thyroxine and TRAb, thyroid ultrasound and orbital computed tomography were all used. Trimming stripped 4 bases from V and 5 bases from J, with 15 bases between. CDR3 size: 15 residues. This clonotype has just a few counts. Its antigen is currently unknown. It was RNA transcripts that yielded the amplified TCR beta CDR3 regions. The study used the HTBI primer set for a first-round RT-PCR of the TCR CDR3. TCRdb called the multiplex PCR reads again in MiXCR, with one record for every CDR3 protein. The sample has roughly 530,000 distinct CDR3 sequences, over 15% seen once; the top ten hold about 16%.

This sequence originates from a woman younger than 30 with Graves' ophthalmopathy. Sequencing was done on a sample of blood. The chain carries TRBV12-3 or TRBV12-4 and TRBJ1-5; D may be TRBD1 (6 bases). The CDR3 is CASSSTEGEHQPQHF. The CDR3 DNA reads TGTGCCAGCAGTTCGACCGAGGGGGAACATCAGCCCCAGCATTTT.